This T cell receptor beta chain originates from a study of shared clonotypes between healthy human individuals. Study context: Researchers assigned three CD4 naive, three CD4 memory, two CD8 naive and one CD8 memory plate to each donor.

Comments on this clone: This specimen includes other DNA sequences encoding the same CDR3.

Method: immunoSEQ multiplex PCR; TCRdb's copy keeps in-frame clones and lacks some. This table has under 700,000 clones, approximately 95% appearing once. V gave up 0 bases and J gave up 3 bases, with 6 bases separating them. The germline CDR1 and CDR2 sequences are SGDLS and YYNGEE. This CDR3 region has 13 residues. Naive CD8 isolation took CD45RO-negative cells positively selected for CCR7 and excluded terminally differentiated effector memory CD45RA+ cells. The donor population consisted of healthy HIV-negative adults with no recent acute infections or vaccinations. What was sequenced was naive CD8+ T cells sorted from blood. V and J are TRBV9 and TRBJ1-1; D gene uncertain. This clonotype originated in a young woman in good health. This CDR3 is CASSVGGDTEAFF. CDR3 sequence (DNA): TGTGCCAGCAGCGTAGGGGGAGACACTGAAGCTTTCTTT. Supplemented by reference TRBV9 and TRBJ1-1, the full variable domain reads DSGVTQTPKHLITATGQRVTLRCSPRSGDLSVYWYQQSLDQGLQFLIQYYNGEERAKGNILERFSAQQFPDLHSELNLSSLELGDSALYFCASSVGGDTEAFFGQGTRLTVV.